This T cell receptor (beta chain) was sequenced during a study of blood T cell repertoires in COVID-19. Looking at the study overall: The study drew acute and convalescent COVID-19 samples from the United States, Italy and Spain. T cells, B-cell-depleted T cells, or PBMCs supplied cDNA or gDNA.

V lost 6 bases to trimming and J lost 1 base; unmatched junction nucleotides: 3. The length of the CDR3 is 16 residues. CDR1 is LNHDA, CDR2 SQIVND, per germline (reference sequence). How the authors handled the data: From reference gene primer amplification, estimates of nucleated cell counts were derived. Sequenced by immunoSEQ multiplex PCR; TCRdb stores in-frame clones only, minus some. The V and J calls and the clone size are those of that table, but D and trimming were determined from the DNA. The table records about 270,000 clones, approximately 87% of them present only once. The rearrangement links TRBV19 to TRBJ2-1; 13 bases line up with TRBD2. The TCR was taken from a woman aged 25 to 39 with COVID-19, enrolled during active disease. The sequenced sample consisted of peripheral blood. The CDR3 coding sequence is TGTGCCAGTAGAACTAGCGGGGGGGTGTCCTACAATGAGCAGTTCTTC. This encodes CASRTSGGVSYNEQFF.